A single sample gave rise to the 29 T cell receptor beta chains below, sequenced in a study of blood T cells in healthy people across ages. Alongside a J-beta primer mix, a sample-barcoded 5' primer served in a second PCR lasting roughly 7 to 12 cycles. MiXCR was run by TCRdb on the 5' RACE reads, yielding one entry per CDR3 protein. The data show 700,000 or so distinct CDR3 sequences, around two fifths seen once. The sample comprised blood. All receptors come from a man aged 80 or over in good health.

Comment on this clonotype: The junction departs from germline at one end; a sequencing error may be responsible. V is TRBV20-1 and J is TRBJ2-4, with 10 bases matching TRBD2. CDR1 is DFQATT and CDR2 is SNEGSKA in the germline V gene (reference sequence). This CDR3 comprises 17 residues. As DNA, the CDR3 is TGCGGTGCCCCCCGTTCTAGCGGGAGTTTCTCCTACAATGAGCAGTACTTC. The encoded protein is CGAPRSSGSFSYNEQYF.

Worth noting for this clonotype: Compared with germline, one end of the junction differs, possibly owing to a read error. This chain joins TRBV7-8 and TRBJ1-2, with 8 positions matching TRBD1. Germline lookup yields CDR1 SGHVS and CDR2 FQNEAQ. This CDR3 spans 14 amino acids. The CDR3 is CAGSLGGQGYGYTF. The CDR3, as DNA: TGTGCCGGCAGCTTAGGTGGACAGGGCTATGGCTACACCTTC.

The CDR3 DNA sequence: TGTGCCAGCAGCCAAAGGGACAGCACAGATACGCAGTATTTT. This codes for CASSQRDSTDTQYF. V usage is TRBV4-2 and J usage is TRBJ2-3, with D possibly being TRBD1 or TRBD2 (5 bases each). Germline values: CDR1 LGHNA, CDR2 YNFKEQ. Between the trimmed V and J ends, which lost 2 bases and 0 bases, there was a span of 6 bases. This CDR3 is built from 14 residues.

The V gene is TRBV6-2 or TRBV6-3, the J gene TRBJ2-3; the D is unclear. The germline V gene encodes CDR1 MNHEY and CDR2 SVGEGT. This CDR3 is 14 amino acids long. V lost 2 bases to trimming and J lost 1 base, with 7 bases between them. In DNA form, the CDR3 reads TGTGCCAGCAGTTACCTTATCGGCACAGATACGCAGTATTTT. Residues: CASSYLIGTDTQYF.

Comment on this clonotype: The junction differs from germline at one of its ends, possibly a read error. The rearrangement uses TRBV7-9 and TRBJ2-3, with a possible D match to TRBD1 (7 bases). There are 15 residues in the CDR3. Germline V gene data show CDR1 as SEHNR and CDR2 as FQNEAQ (reference sequence). The CDR3 nucleotides read TGTGCCAGCAGCCAGGGGGGAAGGCGCACAGATGCGCAGTATTTT. Protein product: CASSQGGRRTDAQYF.

The chain has TRBV7-9 and TRBJ2-7, with D possibly matching TRBD1 (5 bases). Germline values: CDR1 SEHNR, CDR2 FQNEAQ (reference sequence). Trimming removed 5 bases at V and 7 bases at J, with 18 bases between. CDR3 length: 14 residues. The CDR3 nucleotides are TGTGCCAGCAGCCGTCCTGGACAACGGCGAGAGCAGTACTTC. Translation: CASSRPGQRREQYF.

J is TRBJ2-1 and V is TRBV6-5; D is unresolved. The CDR3 length is 11 residues. Looked up from germline, CDR1 is MNHEY and CDR2 is SVGAGI. V lost 4 bases to trimming and J lost 14 bases, with 12 bases between them. The CDR3 coding sequence is TGTGCCAGCAGTTCAAAGGGAAAAAAGTTCTTC. Translated: CASSSKGKKFF.

This clonotype was counted a few times. For the CDR3, the DNA is TGTGCCAGCAAAATAACGGGGAACACTGAAGCTTTCTTT. This translates into CASKITGNTEAFF. The rearrangement links TRBV6-1 to TRBJ1-1; no reliable D call. V was trimmed by 7 bases and J by 1 base, leaving 10 bases between them. The CDR3 is 13 residues long. CDR1 MNHNS and CDR2 SASEGT come from the germline V gene.

The rearrangement uses TRBV12-3 or TRBV12-4 and TRBJ2-4; D is perhaps TRBD2 (6 bases). The V and J ends lost 1 base and 0 bases respectively, with 13 bases between them. The CDR3 totals 17 residues. Here the CDR3 reads CASSLGVGGLAKNIQYF. The CDR3 coding sequence is TGTGCCAGCAGTTTAGGAGTGGGGGGTCTAGCCAAAAACATTCAGTACTTC.

This clonotype was seen a handful of times. This chain uses TRBV3-1 with TRBJ2-7, with D perhaps TRBD2 (6 bases). Germline lookup yields CDR1 LGHDT and CDR2 YNNKEL (reference sequence). This CDR3 is 16 amino acids long. V lost 1 base to trimming and J lost 7 bases, with 20 bases between them. Written as DNA, the CDR3 is TGTGCCAGCAGCCAAGTTGCTGGGGGGAGATACAATGAGCAGTACTTC. Translating gives CASSQVAGGRYNEQYF.

This sequence joins TRBV5-1 and TRBJ2-7, with 10 bases that match TRBD1. The CDR3 has 15 residues. Per the germline V gene, CDR1 is SGHRS and CDR2 is YFSETQ. Germline trimming cut 4 bases from V and 2 bases from J; bases unmatched to any gene: 6. The DNA of the CDR3 is TGCGCCAGCAGCAAATCGGGACAGGGGCCCTACGAGCAGTACTTC. Translating it yields CASSKSGQGPYEQYF.

This clonotype has more than one count but fewer than ten. The chain has TRBV4-2 and TRBJ2-1; D perhaps matches TRBD2 (6 bases). The CDR3 is 17 amino acids. Trimming took off 0 bases at V and 7 bases at J, with 19 bases between the two ends. The germline V gene has CDR1 LGHNA and CDR2 YNFKEQ. DNA of the CDR3: TGTGCCAGCAGCCAAGATCTCGGGAGATTCAGGGTGAATGAGCAGTTCTTC. Translating gives CASSQDLGRFRVNEQFF.

This clonotype was seen at least ten times. The chain uses TRBV6-2 or TRBV6-3 and TRBJ2-2; a weak D match, TRBD1 (6 bases). Germline V gene data show CDR1 as MNHEY and CDR2 as SVGEGT. The CDR3 has 15 residues. Trimming pared 2 bases from V and 1 base from J, leaving 8 bases between. This CDR3 reads CASSYLGQNTGELFF. Written as DNA, the CDR3 is TGTGCCAGCAGTTACCTGGGACAGAACACCGGGGAGCTGTTTTTT.

CDR3 sequence (DNA): TGTGCCAGCAGCTTAGCTGGTAGCGGGGGACCCACGGATACGCAGTATTTT. As protein: CASSLAGSGGPTDTQYF. V gene TRBV7-2 combines with J gene TRBJ2-3, with 9 bases aligning to TRBD2. After removal of 0 bases from V and 6 bases from J, the junction contained 10 bases not matched to a gene. The CDR3 runs to 17 residues. CDR1 is SGHTA, CDR2 FQGNSA, per germline.

This clonotype was observed a few times. The V and J genes are TRBV6-6 and TRBJ1-1; D is perhaps TRBD1 (5 bases). V was trimmed by 5 bases and J by 8 bases, leaving 12 bases between them. This CDR3 comprises 12 residues. Germline lookup yields CDR1 MNHNY and CDR2 SVGAGI (reference sequence). The CDR3 region is CASSSPSGEAFF. The CDR3 nucleotides read TGTGCCAGCAGTAGTCCGTCAGGGGAAGCTTTCTTT.

The chain uses TRBV6-1 and TRBJ2-5, with a weak D call TRBD2 (5 bases). This CDR3 contains 11 residues. CDR1 and CDR2 from the germline V gene are MNHNS and SASEGT. V was clipped by 7 bases and J by 7 bases, with 10 bases between them. The CDR3 is CASTSAGTQYF. The CDR3 DNA follows: TGTGCCAGCACCTCGGCGGGGACCCAGTACTTC.

This clonotype was observed a few times. The rearrangement joins TRBV7-3 to TRBJ1-2; no clear D. V was shortened by 2 bases and J by 0 bases, with 13 bases between the two germline ends. The CDR3 consists of 16 residues. Germline lookup yields CDR1 SGHTA and CDR2 FQGTGA. Here the CDR3 reads CASSLGTPGANYGYTF. Written as DNA, the CDR3 is TGTGCCAGCAGCTTAGGTACCCCGGGAGCTAACTATGGCTACACCTTC.

This clonotype was seen ten or more times. This rearrangement joins TRBV7-2 to TRBJ2-3; the D gene is possibly TRBD1 (6 bases). The CDR3 consists of 15 residues. V lost 1 base and J lost 2, with 10 bases in between. Germline CDR1 and CDR2: SGHTA and FQGNSA. The CDR3 nucleotides read TGTGCCAGCAGCTTAGTACGGGACACCACAGATACGCAGTATTTT. Translating it yields CASSLVRDTTDTQYF.

This clonotype was recorded once. Possible read error: a much larger clone is one base away. The rearrangement joins TRBV4-1 to TRBJ1-2; TRBD1 is a possible D gene (5 bases). Germline CDR1 is MGHRA and CDR2 is YSYEKL. There are 15 residues in the CDR3. The V end was cut by 1 base, the J end by 4 bases, with 13 bases between. The CDR3 here is CASSQVAGQGYGYTF. CDR3 bases: TGCGCCAGCAGCCAAGTCGCGGGTCAGGGCTATGGCTACACCTTC.

This clonotype was counted only a few times. The rearrangement links TRBV7-9 to TRBJ1-2; 9 positions match TRBD1. The germline gives CDR1 SEHNR, CDR2 FQNEAQ (reference sequence). The CDR3 runs 14 residues. With 4 bases clipped from V and 3 bases from J, the junction kept 3 bases outside the gene matches. CDR3 in amino acids: CASSYTGGDYGYTF. The CDR3, as DNA: TGTGCCAGCAGCTATACAGGGGGCGACTATGGCTACACCTTC.

The chain combines TRBV7-8 with TRBJ2-4, with TRBD2 matching over 8 bases. The J call may be in error: the DNA end matches TRBJ2-5 better. The CDR3 consists of 16 residues. CDR1 SGHVS and CDR2 FQNEAQ come from the germline V gene. This chain's CDR3 is CASSFAGTSGRETQYF. The CDR3 bases are TGTGCCAGCAGCTTCGCCGGGACTAGTGGCAGGGAGACCCAGTACTTC.

There are a few counts of this clonotype. The rearrangement joins TRBV6-2 or TRBV6-3 to TRBJ2-5, with D possibly called TRBD1 or TRBD2 (5 bases each). Germline loops: CDR1 MNHEY, CDR2 SVGEGT. The CDR3 loop spans 14 amino acids. V dropped 0 bases and J dropped 11 bases, with 16 bases sitting between them. CDR3: CASSYSGTYNEQYF. The CDR3 bases are TGTGCCAGCAGTTACTCGGGGACGTACAATGAGCAGTACTTC.

This clonotype was counted only a few times. The chain couples TRBV7-2 to TRBJ2-1, with D maybe TRBD2 (6 bases). The CDR3 is 15 amino acids. Trimming shortened V by 2 bases and J by 2 bases, and 10 bases separated the two germline ends. Germline CDR1 reads SGHTA; CDR2 reads FQGNSA. The CDR3 nucleotides are TGTGCCAGCAGCTTAAGGGCGGGGACCTACAATGAGCAGTTCTTC. It yields the protein CASSLRAGTYNEQFF.

The chain has TRBV20-1 and TRBJ2-2; D possibly corresponds to TRBD1 (6 bases). Germline CDR1 and CDR2: DFQATT and SNEGSKA (reference sequence). Trimming removed 5 bases at V and 2 bases at J, with 9 bases between. The CDR3 is 13 residues long. The CDR3 loop is CSAWDKNTGELFF. The CDR3 region has the DNA TGCAGTGCTTGGGACAAAAACACCGGGGAGCTGTTTTTT.

This clonotype was observed once. The chain couples TRBV2 to TRBJ2-3, with D uncertain. Germline V gives CDR1 SNHLY, CDR2 FYNNEI. Trimming removed 2 bases from V and 9 bases from J, with 9 bases in between. The CDR3 is 12 residues long. DNA of the CDR3: TGTGCCAGCAGTGAAAACGACTCCACGCAGTATTTT. Encoded protein: CASSENDSTQYF. Combining the CDR3 with reference TRBV2 and TRBJ2-3 gives the whole variable domain EPEVTQTPSHQVTQMGQEVILRCVPISNHLYFYWYRQILGQKVEFLVSFYNNEISEKSEIFDDQFSVERPDGSNFTLKIRSTKLEDSAMYFCASSENDSTQYFGPGTRLTVL.

This clonotype has more than one count but fewer than ten. The rearrangement joins TRBV9 to TRBJ1-1; D gene unclear. Germline CDR1 and CDR2: SGDLS and YYNGEE. V lost 0 bases and J lost 6, with 9 bases in between. This CDR3 has 13 amino acids. CDR3 sequence reads: CASSVEPRSEAFF. The CDR3 region has the DNA TGTGCCAGCAGCGTAGAGCCTAGGTCTGAAGCTTTCTTT. Together with reference TRBV9 and TRBJ1-1, the CDR3 gives the full variable domain: DSGVTQTPKHLITATGQRVTLRCSPRSGDLSVYWYQQSLDQGLQFLIQYYNGEERAKGNILERFSAQQFPDLHSELNLSSLELGDSALYFCASSVEPRSEAFFGQGTRLTVV.

This chain uses TRBV25-1 with TRBJ1-2, with 7 bases identical to TRBD1. The CDR3 totals 15 residues. Trimming cost V 7 bases and J 5 bases; bases outside gene matches: 13. From germline, CDR1 is MGHDK and CDR2 SYGVNS. The CDR3 loop reads CASKRQGSGLYGYTF. In nucleotides, the CDR3 is TGTGCCAGCAAGAGACAGGGCTCAGGACTTTATGGCTACACCTTC.

This clonotype appeared a few times. The chain has TRBV7-2 and TRBJ2-1, with 7 bases lining up with TRBD2. V was clipped by 7 bases and J by 2 bases; unmatched bases: 11. The CDR3 is 16 residues long. Germline assignment: CDR1 SGHTA and CDR2 FQGNSA. For the CDR3, the DNA is TGTGCCAGCACCATAGACCCGGCGGGGGCCTACAATGAGCAGTTCTTC. Its protein product is CASTIDPAGAYNEQFF.

The chain recombines TRBV7-2 with TRBJ2-5; unclear D gene. This CDR3 is 15 amino acids long. Germline V gene sequence: CDR1 SGHTA, CDR2 FQGNSA. The V end was cut by 5 bases, the J end by 1 base, with 14 bases between. CDR3 bases: TGTGCCAGCAGCCCGCGAGTGGGCCCCCAAGAGACCCAGTACTTC. This gives the protein CASSPRVGPQETQYF.